The clone carrying this T cell receptor (beta chain) was counted at least ten times. As yet, its antigen is unknown. The record originates from a study of metastatic and nonmetastatic thyroid tumors. About the research overall: The authors compared repertoires across blood and tumor or nodule tissue from malignant and benign thyroid patients.

Through MiXCR, TCRdb re-clonotyped the PCR reads. The sample shows some 14,000 clones, around 23% of them seen only once. Each patient came to thyroid surgery without any prior treatment (of any kind). Regarding the study as a whole: Reported TCR beta diversity, measured in blood and tumor, was significantly higher for malignant thyroid tumors than for benign nodules.

The specimen sequenced was blood. The TCR comes from a female donor with papillary thyroid cancer or a benign thyroid nodule (not recorded which). Some clones in this sample may be carry-over from other donors' samples.

The CDR3 DNA is TGTGCCAGCAGCCAAGATGTAGGGACAGGTGTGGAAAAACTGTTTTTT. Translated, it gives CASSQDVGTGVEKLFF. The chain has TRBV3-1 and TRBJ1-4, with 8 bases fitting TRBD1. Trimming took 0 bases from V and 8 from J; bases not matched to a gene: 8. The CDR3 has 16 amino acids. Germline V gives CDR1 LGHDT, CDR2 YNNKEL (reference sequence).